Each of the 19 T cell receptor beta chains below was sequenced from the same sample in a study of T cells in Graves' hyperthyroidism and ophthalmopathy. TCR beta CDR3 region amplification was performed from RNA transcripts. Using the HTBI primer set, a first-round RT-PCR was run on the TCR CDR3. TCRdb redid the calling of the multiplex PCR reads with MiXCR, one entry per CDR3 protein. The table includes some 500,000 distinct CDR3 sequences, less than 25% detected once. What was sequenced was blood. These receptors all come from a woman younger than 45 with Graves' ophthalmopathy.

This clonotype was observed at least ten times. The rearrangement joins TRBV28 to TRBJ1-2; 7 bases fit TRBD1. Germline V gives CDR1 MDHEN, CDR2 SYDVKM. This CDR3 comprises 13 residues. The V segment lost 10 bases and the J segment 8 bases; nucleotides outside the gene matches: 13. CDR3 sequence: CATRDSPFWGYTF. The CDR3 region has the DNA TGTGCCACTCGGGACAGTCCTTTTTGGGGCTACACCTTC.

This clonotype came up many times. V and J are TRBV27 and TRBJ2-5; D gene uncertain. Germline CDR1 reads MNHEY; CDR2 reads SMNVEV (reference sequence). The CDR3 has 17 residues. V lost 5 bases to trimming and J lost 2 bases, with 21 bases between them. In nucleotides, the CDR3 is TGTGCCAGCAGTACATCCCGTTTCGGTCGCAGGCAAGAGACCCAGTACTTC. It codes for CASSTSRFGRRQETQYF.

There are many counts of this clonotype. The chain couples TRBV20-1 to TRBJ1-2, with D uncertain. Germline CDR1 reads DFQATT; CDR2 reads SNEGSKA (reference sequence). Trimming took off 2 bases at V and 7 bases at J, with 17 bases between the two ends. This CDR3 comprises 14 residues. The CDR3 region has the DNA TGCAGTGCTAGACTTTCGTTGGGTTTAGGTGGCTACACCTTC. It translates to CSARLSLGLGGYTF.

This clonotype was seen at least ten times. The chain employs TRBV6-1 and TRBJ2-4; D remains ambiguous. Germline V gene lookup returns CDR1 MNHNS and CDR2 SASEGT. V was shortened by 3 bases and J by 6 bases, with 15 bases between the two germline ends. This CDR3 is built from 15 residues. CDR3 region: CASSDLRWGGNIQYF. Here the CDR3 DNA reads TGTGCCAGCAGTGATTTACGCTGGGGTGGAAACATTCAGTACTTC.

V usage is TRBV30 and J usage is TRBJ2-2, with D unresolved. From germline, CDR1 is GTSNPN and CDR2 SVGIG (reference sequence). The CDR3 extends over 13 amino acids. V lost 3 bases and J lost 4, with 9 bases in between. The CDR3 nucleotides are TGTGCCTGGAGAGCTAGATTCACCGGGGAGCTGTTTTTT. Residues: CAWRARFTGELFF.

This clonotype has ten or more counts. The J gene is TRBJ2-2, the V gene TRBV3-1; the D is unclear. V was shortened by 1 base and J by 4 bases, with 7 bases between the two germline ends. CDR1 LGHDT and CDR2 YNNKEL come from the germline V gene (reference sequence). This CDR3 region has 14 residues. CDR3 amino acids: CASSQGQGTGELFF. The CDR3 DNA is TGTGCCAGCAGCCAAGGACAAGGCACCGGGGAGCTGTTTTTT. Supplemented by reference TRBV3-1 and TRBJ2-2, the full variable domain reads DTAVSQTPKYLVTQMGNDKSIKCEQNLGHDTMYWYKQDSKKFLKIMFSYNNKELIINETVPNRFSPKSPDKAHLNLHINSLELGDSAVYFCASSQGQGTGELFFGEGSRLTVL.

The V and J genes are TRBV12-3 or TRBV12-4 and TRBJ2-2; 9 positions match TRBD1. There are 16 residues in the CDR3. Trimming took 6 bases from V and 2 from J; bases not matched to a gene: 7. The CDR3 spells CASRKTGGLNTGELFF. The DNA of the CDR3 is TGTGCCAGCAGGAAGACAGGGGGGCTAAACACCGGGGAGCTGTTTTTT.

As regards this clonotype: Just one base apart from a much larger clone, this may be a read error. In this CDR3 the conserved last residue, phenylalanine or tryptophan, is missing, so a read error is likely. CDR3 nucleotide sequence: TGCGCCAGCAGCTTGGAACAGGGGATCTATGGCTACACCGTC. This codes for CASSLEQGIYGYTV. The chain has TRBV5-1 and TRBJ1-2; 7 bases line up with TRBD1. The CDR3 length is 14 residues. Trimming at V came to 0 bases and at J to 4 bases, leaving 3 bases not matched to a gene. Germline CDR1 SGHRS, CDR2 YFSETQ.

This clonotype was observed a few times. CDR3 sequence reads: CASSGQPNSPLHF. The DNA for the CDR3 is TGTGCCAGCTCAGGACAGCCTAATTCACCCCTCCACTTT. The chain couples TRBV12-3 or TRBV12-4 to TRBJ1-6; tentative D call: TRBD1 (6 bases). The CDR3 loop spans 13 amino acids. The V gene lost 8 bases and the J gene lost 6 bases, with 11 bases spanning the gap.

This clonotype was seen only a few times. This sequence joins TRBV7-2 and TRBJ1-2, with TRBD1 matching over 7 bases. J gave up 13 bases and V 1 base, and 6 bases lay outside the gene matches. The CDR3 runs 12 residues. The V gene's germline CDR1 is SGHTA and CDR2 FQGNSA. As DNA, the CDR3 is TGTGCCAGCAGCTTAGGTGGACAGGATCGCACCTTC. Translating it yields CASSLGGQDRTF.

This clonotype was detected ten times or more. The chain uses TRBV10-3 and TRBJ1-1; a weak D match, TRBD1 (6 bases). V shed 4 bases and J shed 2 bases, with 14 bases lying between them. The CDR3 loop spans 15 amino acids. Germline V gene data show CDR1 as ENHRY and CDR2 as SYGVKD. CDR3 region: CAISAAGVLNTEAFF. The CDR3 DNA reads TGTGCCATCAGTGCAGCAGGGGTCTTAAACACTGAAGCTTTCTTT.

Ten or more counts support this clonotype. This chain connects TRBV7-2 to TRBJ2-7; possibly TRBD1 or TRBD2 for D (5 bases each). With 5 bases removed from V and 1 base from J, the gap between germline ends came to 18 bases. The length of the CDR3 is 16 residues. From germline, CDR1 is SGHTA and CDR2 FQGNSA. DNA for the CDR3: TGTGCCAGCAGCCTCTATGTAGGGGACGGATCCTACGAGCAGTACTTC. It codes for CASSLYVGDGSYEQYF.

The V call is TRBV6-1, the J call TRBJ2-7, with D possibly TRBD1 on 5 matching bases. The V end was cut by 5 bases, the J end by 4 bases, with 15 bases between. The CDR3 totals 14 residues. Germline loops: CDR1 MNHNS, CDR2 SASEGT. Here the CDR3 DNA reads TGTGCCAGCAGTCGTGGAGACAGTTCGTACGAGCAGTACTTC. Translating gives CASSRGDSSYEQYF.

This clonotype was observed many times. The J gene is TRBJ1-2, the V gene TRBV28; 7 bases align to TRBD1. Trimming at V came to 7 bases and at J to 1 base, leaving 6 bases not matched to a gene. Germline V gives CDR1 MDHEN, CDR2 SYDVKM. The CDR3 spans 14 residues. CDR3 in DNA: TGTGCCAGCACCACCCCAGGGGGTAACTATGGCTACACCTTC. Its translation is CASTTPGGNYGYTF.

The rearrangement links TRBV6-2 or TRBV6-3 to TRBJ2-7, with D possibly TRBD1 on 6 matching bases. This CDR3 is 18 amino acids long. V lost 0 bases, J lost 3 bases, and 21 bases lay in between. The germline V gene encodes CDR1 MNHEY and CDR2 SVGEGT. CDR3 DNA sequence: TGTGCCAGCAGTTACTCGATTGCCCACAGGGAGATCCTCTACGAGCAGTACTTC. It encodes CASSYSIAHREILYEQYF.

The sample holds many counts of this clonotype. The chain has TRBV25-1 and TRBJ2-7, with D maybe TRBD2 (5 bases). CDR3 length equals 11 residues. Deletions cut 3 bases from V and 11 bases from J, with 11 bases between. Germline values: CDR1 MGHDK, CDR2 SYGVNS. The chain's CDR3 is CASSEGSVEYF. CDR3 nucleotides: TGTGCCAGCAGTGAGGGGAGTGTCGAGTACTTC.

Written as DNA, the CDR3 is TGTGCCTGGAGTGTCACAGGGAATCAGCCCCAGCATTTT. Protein product: CAWSVTGNQPQHF. The chain carries TRBV30 and TRBJ1-5, with D tentatively TRBD1 (6 bases). The CDR3 sequence is 13 residues long. CDR1 and CDR2 from the germline V gene are GTSNPN and SVGIG (reference sequence). Trimming removed 0 bases from V and 4 bases from J, with 7 bases in between.

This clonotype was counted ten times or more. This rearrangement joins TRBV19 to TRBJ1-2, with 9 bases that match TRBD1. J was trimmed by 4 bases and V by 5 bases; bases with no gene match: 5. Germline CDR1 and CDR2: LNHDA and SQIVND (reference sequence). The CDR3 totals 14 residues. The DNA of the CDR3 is TGTGCCAGTAGTGAAGGACAGGGGTTCTATGGCTACACCTTC. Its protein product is CASSEGQGFYGYTF.

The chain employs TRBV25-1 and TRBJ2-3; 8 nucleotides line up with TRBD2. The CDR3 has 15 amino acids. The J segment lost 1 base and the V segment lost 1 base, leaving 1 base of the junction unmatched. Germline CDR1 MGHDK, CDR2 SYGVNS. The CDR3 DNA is TGTGCCAGCAGTGAATTACTAGCGGGCACAGATACGCAGTATTTT. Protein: CASSELLAGTDTQYF.